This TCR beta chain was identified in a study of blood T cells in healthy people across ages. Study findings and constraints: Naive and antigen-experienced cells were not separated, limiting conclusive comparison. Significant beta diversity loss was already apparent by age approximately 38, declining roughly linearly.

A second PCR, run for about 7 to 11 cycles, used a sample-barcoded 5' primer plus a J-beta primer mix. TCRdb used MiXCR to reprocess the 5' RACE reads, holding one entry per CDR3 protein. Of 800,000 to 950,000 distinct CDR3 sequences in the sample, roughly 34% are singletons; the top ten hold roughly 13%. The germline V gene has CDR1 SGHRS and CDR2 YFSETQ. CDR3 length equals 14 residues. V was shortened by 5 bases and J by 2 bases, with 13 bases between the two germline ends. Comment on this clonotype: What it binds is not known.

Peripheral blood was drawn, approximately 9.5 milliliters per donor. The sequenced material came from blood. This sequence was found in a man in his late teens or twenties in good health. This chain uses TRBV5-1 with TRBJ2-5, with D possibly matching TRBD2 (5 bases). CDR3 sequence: CASRTRELQETQYF. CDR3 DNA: TGCGCCAGCAGAACAAGGGAGCTACAAGAGACCCAGTACTTC.